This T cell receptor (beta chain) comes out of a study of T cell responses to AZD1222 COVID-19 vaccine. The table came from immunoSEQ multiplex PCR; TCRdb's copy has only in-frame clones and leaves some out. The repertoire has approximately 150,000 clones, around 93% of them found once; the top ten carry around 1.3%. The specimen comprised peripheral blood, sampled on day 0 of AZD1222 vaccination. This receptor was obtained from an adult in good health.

CDR3 in DNA: TGTGCCAGCAGTTACCGGGACAGCAATGAGCAGTTCTTC. This sequence encodes CASSYRDSNEQFF. The rearrangement joins TRBV12-3 or TRBV12-4 to TRBJ2-1, with 7 bases that match TRBD1. Unmatched junction bases numbered 3, after V lost 4 bases and J lost 6 bases. CDR3 length: 13 amino acids.